Presented here are 23 T cell receptor beta chains from one specimen sequenced in a study of beta chain features in type 1 diabetes. Every isolated RNA sample was fully reverse transcribed, so sequencing captured expressed TCRB transcripts. Profiling relied on immunoSEQ multiplex PCR, and the TCRdb table lists in-frame clones only, not all of them. The sample lists hundreds of thousands of clones, about 11% occurring once. Input material: naive CD4+ T cells from blood. The receptors shown here come from a woman aged 25 to 39 in good health.

This clone has more than one count but fewer than ten. The chain combines TRBV18 with TRBJ2-4; 12 bases agree with TRBD1. V was clipped by 3 bases and J by 8 bases; unmatched bases: 5. CDR1 and CDR2 (germline): KGHSH, LQKENI. The CDR3 covers 15 residues. CDR3 in amino acids: CASSPRDRGPYIQYF. The CDR3 DNA is TGTGCCAGCTCACCCCGGGACAGGGGGCCCTACATTCAGTACTTC.

The chain uses TRBV4-3 and TRBJ2-7, with 7 bases matching TRBD2. This CDR3 region has 15 residues. J was trimmed by 7 bases and V by 0 bases; bases with no gene match: 9. CDR1 LGHNA and CDR2 YSLEER come from the germline V gene. CDR3 sequence (DNA): TGCGCCAGCAGCCAAGATCGCAGGTTGGGAGGGGAGCAGTACTTC. The encoded protein is CASSQDRRLGGEQYF.

The chain joins TRBV4-3 to TRBJ2-3; 7 bases are shared with TRBD2. Germline-derived CDR1 and CDR2 are LGHNA and YSLEER. V lost 6 bases to trimming and J lost 2 bases; unmatched junction nucleotides: 8. The CDR3 is made up of 15 amino acids. The CDR3 is CASRKTSWDTDTQYF. The CDR3 nucleotides are TGCGCCAGCAGGAAGACTAGCTGGGACACAGATACGCAGTATTTT.

This clone was counted ten times or more. The J gene is TRBJ1-5, the V gene TRBV4-3, with TRBD1 identical over 7 bases. CDR1 and CDR2 (germline): LGHNA, YSLEER. The junction had 9 bases not matched to a gene; V was cut back by 3 bases and J by 7 bases. The CDR3 spans 15 residues. The DNA of the CDR3 is TGCGCCAGCAGCCACGAGTACAGGGGCGGCCAGCCCCAGCATTTT. Translation gives CASSHEYRGGQPQHF.

This chain joins TRBV28 and TRBJ2-2; 9 nucleotides match TRBD1. The CDR3 runs 15 residues. CDR1 and CDR2 (germline): MDHEN, SYDVKM. The V segment lost 0 bases and the J segment 4 bases; nucleotides outside the gene matches: 0. CDR3 region: CASSLWTGGTGELFF. CDR3 nucleotides: TGTGCCAGCAGTTTATGGACAGGGGGCACCGGGGAGCTGTTTTTT. The full variable domain, completed using reference TRBV28 and TRBJ2-2, is DVKVTQSSRYLVKRTGEKVFLECVQDMDHENMFWYRQDPGLGLRLIYFSYDVKMKEKGDIPEGYSVSREKKERFSLILESASTNQTSMYLCASSLWTGGTGELFFGEGSRLTVL.

The chain joins TRBV19 to TRBJ2-3; no firm D call. The germline V gene has CDR1 LNHDA and CDR2 SQIVND (reference sequence). The CDR3 consists of 17 residues. Trimming took off 0 bases at V and 0 bases at J, with 13 bases between the two ends. CDR3 DNA: TGTGCCAGTAGTATAGATCGGCAGGCGCTTAGCACAGATACGCAGTATTTT. This sequence encodes CASSIDRQALSTDTQYF.

In this sample, this clone turned up a few times. Other DNA sequences from this sample encode an identical CDR3 as well. The chain uses TRBV6-5 and TRBJ2-3; no firm D call. Germline lookup yields CDR1 MNHEY and CDR2 SVGAGI. CDR3 length: 14 amino acids. The V end lost 0 bases, the J end lost 0 bases, and 4 bases lay between the germline ends. The CDR3 DNA is TGTGCCAGCAGTTACTCATCAAGCACAGATACGCAGTATTTT. It translates to CASSYSSSTDTQYF.

This clone was counted between two and nine times. This chain links TRBV29-1 with TRBJ2-7; 11 bases map to TRBD2. With 2 bases clipped from V and 9 bases from J, the junction kept 6 bases outside the gene matches. Germline V lookup: CDR1 SQVTM, CDR2 ANQGSEA. This CDR3 comprises 13 residues. CDR3 sequence reads: CSVEFLAGGGQYF. The CDR3 region has the DNA TGCAGCGTTGAATTCCTAGCGGGAGGTGGGCAGTACTTC.

The rearrangement joins TRBV7-2 to TRBJ1-2; D is ambiguous. From germline, CDR1 is SGHTA and CDR2 FQGNSA. The CDR3 length is 12 residues. V was trimmed by 3 bases and J by 7 bases, leaving 9 bases between them. DNA of the CDR3: TGTGCCAGCAGCTTGGGAGAGTCTGGCTACACCTTC. Its protein product is CASSLGESGYTF.

This clone was seen more than once but under ten times. This chain joins TRBV7-9 and TRBJ2-3; tentative D call: TRBD2 (5 bases). Germline V lookup: CDR1 SEHNR, CDR2 FQNEAQ (reference sequence). The CDR3 is 14 amino acids. The ends were cut back, 1 base at V and 6 bases at J, with 11 bases in the middle. CDR3 in DNA: TGTGCCAGCAGCTTAGGGCGGAGCGGCGATACGCAGTATTTT. It encodes CASSLGRSGDTQYF. The whole variable domain, remainder taken from reference TRBV7-9 and TRBJ2-3, is DTGVSQNPRHKITKRGQNVTFRCDPISEHNRLYWYRQTLGQGPEFLTYFQNEAQLEKSRLLSDRFSAERPKGSFSTLEIQRTEQGDSAMYLCASSLGRSGDTQYFGPGTRLTVL.

The chain employs TRBV27 and TRBJ2-7; D is possibly TRBD2 (6 bases). V lost 8 bases, J lost 3 bases, and 14 bases lay in between. This CDR3 spans 13 amino acids. Germline V lookup: CDR1 MNHEY, CDR2 SMNVEV (reference sequence). In DNA, the CDR3 is TGTGCCAGCTCGGGAGTATCTAACTACGAGCAGTACTTC. It codes for CASSGVSNYEQYF.

The chain carries TRBV30 and TRBJ2-2; weak D call: TRBD2 (6 bases). Trimming took off 2 bases at V and 1 base at J, with 8 bases between the two ends. This CDR3 spans 14 amino acids. Germline V gene lookup returns CDR1 GTSNPN and CDR2 SVGIG (reference sequence). CDR3: CAWSPGGNTGELFF. The CDR3, as DNA: TGTGCCTGGAGTCCCGGGGGGAACACCGGGGAGCTGTTTTTT.

This clone was detected only a few times. The rearrangement links TRBV14 to TRBJ1-4; no definite D call. V dropped 1 base and J dropped 2 bases, with 5 bases sitting between them. This CDR3 is 14 amino acids long. Germline V gives CDR1 SGHDN, CDR2 FVKESK. CDR3 nucleotide sequence: TGTGCCAGCAGCCAAGTCCAGACTAATGAAAAACTGTTTTTT. Amino acids: CASSQVQTNEKLFF.

The table lists this clone with a few counts. J is TRBJ2-7 and V is TRBV29-1; 10 bases map to TRBD1. V lost 6 bases, J lost 0 bases, and 2 bases stayed unmatched. This CDR3 is 13 amino acids long. Germline V gene sequence: CDR1 SQVTM, CDR2 ANQGSEA. The CDR3 sequence is CSVGTGASYEQYF. The DNA of the CDR3 is TGCAGCGTGGGGACAGGGGCCTCCTACGAGCAGTACTTC.

The chain uses TRBV7-9 and TRBJ1-2, with TRBD1 as a possible D gene (6 bases). Germline lookup yields CDR1 SEHNR and CDR2 FQNEAQ (reference sequence). Trimming took 8 bases from V and 5 from J, leaving 18 bases between them. This CDR3 is 14 amino acids long. The CDR3 coding sequence is TGTGCCAGCGGAACCGCCGGGACAAATTATGGCTACACCTTC. Translation gives CASGTAGTNYGYTF. The whole variable domain, filled in from reference TRBV7-9 and TRBJ1-2, reads DTGVSQNPRHKITKRGQNVTFRCDPISEHNRLYWYRQTLGQGPEFLTYFQNEAQLEKSRLLSDRFSAERPKGSFSTLEIQRTEQGDSAMYLCASGTAGTNYGYTFGSGTRLTVV.

This rearrangement joins TRBV7-2 to TRBJ2-5; 7 positions agree with TRBD2. Germline-derived CDR1 and CDR2 are SGHTA and FQGNSA. The V and J ends lost 3 bases and 4 bases, in that order; junction bases with no gene match: 5. The CDR3 loop spans 14 amino acids. CDR3 coding DNA: TGTGCCAGCAGCTTTGGGGGGGGACTAGAGACCCAGTACTTC. It specifies CASSFGGGLETQYF.

This clone was observed a few times. The chain uses TRBV23-1 and TRBJ2-1, with 11 bases fitting TRBD2. TRBV23-1 is identified as an open reading frame with a role that is uncertain. CDR3 length equals 19 residues. Trimming at V came to 0 bases and at J to 5 bases, leaving 12 bases not matched to a gene. The CDR3 nucleotides are TGCGCCAGCAGTCAATCCCCTTTCTCTAGCGGGAGGCCCCACAATGAGCAGTTCTTC. It specifies CASSQSPFSSGRPHNEQFF.

The chain carries TRBV10-3 and TRBJ2-7; 11 nucleotides match TRBD2. V trimming: 2 bases; J trimming: 6 bases; junction bases outside the gene matches: 6. Germline lookup yields CDR1 ENHRY and CDR2 SYGVKD. The CDR3 runs to 15 residues. The CDR3 loop reads CAISEDLAGGSEQYF. The DNA for the CDR3 is TGTGCCATCAGTGAGGATCTAGCGGGAGGTAGCGAGCAGTACTTC.

This clone was counted a few times. The V call is TRBV7-2, the J call TRBJ2-3, with D unclear. V was cut by 5 bases and J by 2 bases, with 5 bases left in between. Germline V gene sequence: CDR1 SGHTA, CDR2 FQGNSA. The CDR3 loop spans 12 amino acids. CDR3 sequence: CASSRDTDTQYF. In DNA, the CDR3 is TGTGCCAGCAGCAGAGACACAGATACGCAGTATTTT.

The rearrangement links TRBV4-2 to TRBJ1-3; 7 bases match TRBD1. The CDR3 has 15 amino acids. V lost 0 bases, J lost 2 bases, and 1 base stayed unmatched. From germline, CDR1 is LGHNA and CDR2 YNFKEQ. In nucleotides, the CDR3 is TGTGCCAGCAGCCAAGAGGGGACAGCTGGAAACACCATATATTTT. It specifies CASSQEGTAGNTIYF.

This chain joins TRBV30 and TRBJ2-2, with 7 positions matching TRBD1. The CDR3 is made up of 15 amino acids. CDR1 and CDR2 from the germline V gene are GTSNPN and SVGIG (reference sequence). Trimming cost V 0 bases and J 4 bases; bases outside gene matches: 5. The CDR3, as DNA: TGTGCCTGGAGTGTACTACAGGGGATCACCGGGGAGCTGTTTTTT. Protein sequence: CAWSVLQGITGELFF.

This rearrangement joins TRBV18 to TRBJ1-1; no clear D. This CDR3 has 15 residues. Germline loops: CDR1 KGHSH, CDR2 LQKENI. Trimming removed 3 bases at V and 0 bases at J, with 11 bases between. The CDR3, as DNA: TGTGCCAGCTCACCCTCCAGCGGGCTGAACACTGAAGCTTTCTTT. This translates into CASSPSSGLNTEAFF. The whole variable domain, remainder taken from reference TRBV18 and TRBJ1-1, is NAGVMQNPRHLVRRRGQEARLRCSPMKGHSHVYWYRQLPEEGLKFMVYLQKENIIDESGMPKERFSAEFPKEGPSILRIQQVVRGDSAAYFCASSPSSGLNTEAFFGQGTRLTVV.

The CDR3 DNA sequence: TGTGCCAGCAGGGTTAGCGGGGCTCAAGAGACCCAGTACTTC. Translation: CASRVSGAQETQYF. This chain joins TRBV28 and TRBJ2-5, with 8 positions matching TRBD2. CDR1 is MDHEN and CDR2 is SYDVKM in the germline V gene. The J segment lost 2 bases and the V segment lost 6 bases, leaving 5 bases of the junction unmatched. The CDR3 consists of 14 residues.